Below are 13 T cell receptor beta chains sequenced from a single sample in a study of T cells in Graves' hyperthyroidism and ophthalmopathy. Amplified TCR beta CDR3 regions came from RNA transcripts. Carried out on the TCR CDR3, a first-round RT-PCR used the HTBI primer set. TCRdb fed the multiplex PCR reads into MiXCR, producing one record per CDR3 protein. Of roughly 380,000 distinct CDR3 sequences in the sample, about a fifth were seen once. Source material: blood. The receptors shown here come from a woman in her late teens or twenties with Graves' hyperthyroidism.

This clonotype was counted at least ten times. CDR3 protein: CASRLNTGELFF. The CDR3 nucleotides read TGTGCCAGCAGACTGAACACCGGGGAGCTGTTTTTT. V usage is TRBV6-1 and J usage is TRBJ2-2; no reliable D call. Germline V CDR1 and CDR2: MNHNS, SASEGT. V was shortened by 6 bases and J by 1 base, with 3 bases between the two germline ends. The CDR3 is made up of 12 amino acids.

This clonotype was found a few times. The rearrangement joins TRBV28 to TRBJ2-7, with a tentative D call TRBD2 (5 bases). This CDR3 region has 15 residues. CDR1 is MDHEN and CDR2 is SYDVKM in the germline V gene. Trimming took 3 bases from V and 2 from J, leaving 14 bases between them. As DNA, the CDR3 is TGTGCCAGCAGTTTTCCGGGGTCTGAACCCTACGAGCAGTACTTC. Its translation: CASSFPGSEPYEQYF.

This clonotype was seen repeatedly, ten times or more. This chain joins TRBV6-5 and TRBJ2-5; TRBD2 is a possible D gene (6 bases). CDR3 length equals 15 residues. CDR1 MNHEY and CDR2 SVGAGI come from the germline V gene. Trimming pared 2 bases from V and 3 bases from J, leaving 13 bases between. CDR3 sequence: CASSYPLGGKETQYF. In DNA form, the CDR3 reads TGTGCCAGCAGTTACCCCCTTGGAGGGAAAGAGACCCAGTACTTC.

The CDR3 protein is CASSQQGGAIGNQPQHF. CDR3 coding DNA: TGTGCCAGCTCCCAACAGGGGGGGGCTATCGGCAATCAGCCCCAGCATTTT. The chain recombines TRBV18 with TRBJ1-5, with TRBD1 matching 8 bases. Germline CDR1 reads KGHSH; CDR2 reads LQKENI. V shed 6 bases, J shed 2 bases, and the junction held 12 bases outside the gene matches. The CDR3 loop spans 17 amino acids.

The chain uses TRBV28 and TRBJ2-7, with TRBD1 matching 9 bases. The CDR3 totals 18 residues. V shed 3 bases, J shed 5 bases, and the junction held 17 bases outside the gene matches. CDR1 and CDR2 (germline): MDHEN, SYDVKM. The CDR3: CASSFLLSGDRVGNEQYF. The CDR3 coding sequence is TGTGCCAGCAGTTTTCTATTGTCCGGGGACAGGGTAGGAAACGAGCAGTACTTC.

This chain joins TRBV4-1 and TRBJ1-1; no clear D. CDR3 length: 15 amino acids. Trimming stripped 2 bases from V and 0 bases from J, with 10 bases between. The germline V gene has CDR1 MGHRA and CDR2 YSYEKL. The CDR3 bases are TGCGCCAGCAGCCAAATACTGACACTGAACACTGAAGCTTTCTTT. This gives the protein CASSQILTLNTEAFF.

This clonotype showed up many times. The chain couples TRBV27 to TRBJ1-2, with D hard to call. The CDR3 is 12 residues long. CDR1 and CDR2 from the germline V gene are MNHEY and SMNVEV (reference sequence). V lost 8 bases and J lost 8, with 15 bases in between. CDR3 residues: CASGEGSAGYTF. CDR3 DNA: TGTGCCAGCGGTGAGGGTTCTGCCGGCTACACCTTC.

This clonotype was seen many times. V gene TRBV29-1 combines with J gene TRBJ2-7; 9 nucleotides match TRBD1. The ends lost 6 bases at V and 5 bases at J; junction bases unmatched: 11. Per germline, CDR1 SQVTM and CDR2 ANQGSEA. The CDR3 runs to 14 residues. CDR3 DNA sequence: TGCAGCGTAGCCTACCGGGACAGGGCGCACGAGCAGTACTTC. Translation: CSVAYRDRAHEQYF.

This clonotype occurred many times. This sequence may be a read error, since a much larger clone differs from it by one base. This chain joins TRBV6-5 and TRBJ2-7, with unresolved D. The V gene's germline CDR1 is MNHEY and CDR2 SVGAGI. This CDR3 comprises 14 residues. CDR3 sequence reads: CASGYSGPIGVQYF. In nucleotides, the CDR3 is TGTGCCAGCGGTTACTCGGGTCCTATAGGCGTGCAGTACTTC.

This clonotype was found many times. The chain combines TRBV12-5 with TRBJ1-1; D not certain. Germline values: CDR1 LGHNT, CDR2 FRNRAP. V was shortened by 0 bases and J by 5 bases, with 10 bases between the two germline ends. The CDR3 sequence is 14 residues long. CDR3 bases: TGTGCTAGTGGTTTGGTAGGGAGGGCGACTGAAGCTTTCTTT. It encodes CASGLVGRATEAFF.

CDR3 coding DNA: TGTGCCTGGAGTGGTCCGAACACCGGGGAGCTGTTTTTT. This gives the protein CAWSGPNTGELFF. The chain links TRBV30 to TRBJ2-2; no firm D call. V dropped 1 base and J dropped 0 bases, with 3 bases sitting between them. This CDR3 is 13 amino acids long. Germline V lookup: CDR1 GTSNPN, CDR2 SVGIG (reference sequence).

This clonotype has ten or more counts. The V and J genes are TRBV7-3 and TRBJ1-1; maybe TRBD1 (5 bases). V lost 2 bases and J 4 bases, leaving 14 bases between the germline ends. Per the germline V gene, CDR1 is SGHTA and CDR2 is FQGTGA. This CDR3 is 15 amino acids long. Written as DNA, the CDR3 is TGTGCCAGCAGCTTACAAGGAGGGGTGGGCACTGAAGCTTTCTTT. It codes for CASSLQGGVGTEAFF.

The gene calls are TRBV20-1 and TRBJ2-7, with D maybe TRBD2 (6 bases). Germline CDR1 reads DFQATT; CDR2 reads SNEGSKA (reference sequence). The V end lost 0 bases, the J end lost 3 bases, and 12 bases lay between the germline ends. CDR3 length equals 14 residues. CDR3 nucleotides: TGCAGTGCTAGAGATACGGGACTTATCTACGAGCAGTACTTC. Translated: CSARDTGLIYEQYF.